This T cell receptor (beta chain) was recorded in a study of human T cells and chemical hapten exposure. Whole-study context: Patch testing placed 0.01% DPC on the upper back, with readings at 6 days.

V trimming: 5 bases; J trimming: 1 base; junction bases outside the gene matches: 2. Germline CDR1 and CDR2: KGHSH and LQKENI. This CDR3 is 14 amino acids long. Time point described: patch test 3, about 24 weeks after DPC sensitization. Treatment denoted: therapeutic diphenylcyclopropenone sensitization with weekly scalp DPC. Sequencing started from total RNA isolated from unfractionated whole blood. Every patch test was put on after a blood sample was taken. TCRdb called the RACE reads again in MiXCR, with one record for every CDR3 protein. The sample holds about 39,000 distinct CDR3 sequences, approximately 12% seen once.

The sequences come from whole blood, collected in connection with sensitization to the hapten diphenylcyclopropenone (DPC). This chain joins TRBV18 and TRBJ2-3, with TRBD1 identical over 8 bases. This sequence originates from a woman aged 35 to 49 with alopecia areata. Some clones in this sample may be carry-over from other donors' samples. The CDR3 is CASSTTGGTDTQYF. The CDR3 DNA reads TGTGCCAGCTCAACGACAGGGGGCACAGATACGCAGTATTTT.